The rows below give T cell receptor beta chains drawn from one sample of a study of pediatric ulcerative colitis. The protocol was immunoSEQ multiplex PCR, while the TCRdb copy is restricted to in-frame clones and leaves out a portion. This table has around 36,000 clones, roughly 77% appearing once. Sequencing was performed on gut tissue. The receptors originated from a boy between 10 and 17 years old with mild ulcerative colitis. CDR3s include the opening cysteine and the closing phenylalanine or tryptophan. Fields, in order: D gene, clone size, J gene, V gene, CDR3 DNA, CDR3 protein. The D gene is left open where the match is weak. Part of the rows lack a size; the others show once, few, many or a class for expanded clones.

>-|-|TRBJ2-7|TRBV7-8
TGTGCCAGCAGCCCAAACAGGGACCTACACGCCTACGAGCAGTACTTC
CASSPNRDLHAYEQYF
>TRBD1|-|TRBJ2-7|TRBV13
TGTGCCAGCAGTTCAACAGGGGCCCCCTACGAGCAGTACTTC
CASSSTGAPYEQYF
>-|-|TRBJ2-2|TRBV6-1
TGTGCCAGCAGTGGAGGAGAGAACACCGGGGAGCTGTTTTTT
CASSGGENTGELFF
>-|-|TRBJ2-7|TRBV7-6
TGTGCCAGCAGCTTAAGTTTACAGGGATGGTACGAGCAGTACTTC
CASSLSLQGWYEQYF
>-|-|TRBJ1-1|TRBV6-1
TGTGCCAGCAGTGTATCGGGGGCCATCATGAACACTGAAGCTTTCTTT
CASSVSGAIMNTEAFF
>TRBD1|-|TRBJ1-1|TRBV6-1
TGTGCCAGCAGTGTAGGACAGGTAAACACTGAAGCTTTCTTT
CASSVGQVNTEAFF
>TRBD1|-|TRBJ1-1|TRBV13
TGTGCCAGCAGCCCTCCCGGGACAGGGGGATACACTGAAGCTTTCTTT
CASSPPGTGGYTEAFF
>-|-|TRBJ2-2|TRBV9
TGTGCCAGCAGCCCCTCCGGCGCAAACACCGGGGAGCTGTTTTTT
CASSPSGANTGELFF
>-|-|TRBJ2-7|TRBV7-6
TGTGCCAGCAGCTTAGTCGACAACTCCTACGAGCAGTACTTC
CASSLVDNSYEQYF
>TRBD1|-|TRBJ1-6|TRBV7-9
TGTGCCAGCAGCTCCAGGACAGGGGACAATTCACCCCTCCACTTT
CASSSRTGDNSPLHF
>TRBD1|-|TRBJ1-4|TRBV5-1
TGCGCCAGCAGCTTGGACAGGGGAAAGGAAAAACTGTTTTTT
CASSLDRGKEKLFF
>-|-|TRBJ2-3|TRBV9
TGTGCCAGCAGCGTAAGAGGGGACACAGATACGCAGTATTTT
CASSVRGDTDTQYF
>-|-|TRBJ1-2|TRBV5-8
TGTGCCAGCAGCTTGGTATTAGGACAGATCTATGGCTACACCTTC
CASSLVLGQIYGYTF
>-|once|TRBJ2-3|TRBV9
TGTGCCAGCAGCGCCGAGGGGGTGAGCGATACGCAGTATTTT
CASSAEGVSDTQYF
>TRBD1|-|TRBJ2-7|TRBV6-1
TGTGCCAGCAATTTGGACAGGGGATCTTACTACGAGCAGTACTTC
CASNLDRGSYYEQYF
>-|few|TRBJ1-5|TRBV6-5
TGTGCCAGCAGTTACGGGCAGGGATTCAATCAGCCCCAGCATTTT
CASSYGQGFNQPQHF
>TRBD1|-|TRBJ2-1|TRBV19
TGTGCCAGTAGTATCTCAGACAGGGAATACAATGAGCAGTTCTTC
CASSISDREYNEQFF
>TRBD1|once|TRBJ1-4|TRBV11-3
TGTGCCAGCAGCTTAGGAGGGGGCGCGAGTGAAAAACTGTTTTTT
CASSLGGGASEKLFF
>TRBD1|few|TRBJ2-5|TRBV5-6
TGTGCCAGCAGCCGAGGGACAGTTCAAGAGACCCAGTACTTC
CASSRGTVQETQYF
>TRBD1|-|TRBJ2-5|TRBV18
TGTGCCAGCTCACCAGCAGGGGGCGGGGAGACCCAGTACTTC
CASSPAGGGETQYF
>TRBD1|-|TRBJ1-2|TRBV10-3
TGTGCCATCAGGGAGACAGGGTATGGCTACACCTTC
CAIRETGYGYTF
>-|-|TRBJ2-3|TRBV11-3
TGTGCCAGCAGCTTAGGAGGGGACACAGATACGCAGTATTTT
CASSLGGDTDTQYF
>-|-|TRBJ2-2|TRBV5-1
TGCGCCAGCAGCTCAGGCAGGGAGAACACCGGGGAGCTGTTTTTT
CASSSGRENTGELFF
>-|-|TRBJ2-1|TRBV6-6
TGTGCCAGCAGTTACAGTTACAATGAGCAGTTCTTC
CASSYSYNEQFF
>TRBD1|-|TRBJ2-7|TRBV6-1
TGTGCCAGCTCACAGGGGCGTTACTCCTACGAGCAGTACTTC
CASSQGRYSYEQYF
>-|few|TRBJ1-3|TRBV30
TGTGCCTGGAGCACAGGACTATCCCTCCGAAACACCATATATTTT
CAWSTGLSLRNTIYF
>-|few|TRBJ2-2|TRBV7-9
TGTGCCAGCAGCTTAGGGCCGGGACATCCTACCGGGGAGCTGTTTTTT
CASSLGPGHPTGELFF
>-|once|TRBJ2-7|TRBV18
TGTGCCAGCTCACCGGAGGGCGGATACGAGCAGTACTTC
CASSPEGGYEQYF
>TRBD1|-|TRBJ1-6|TRBV6-6
TGTGCCAGCAGTGCAACAGGGGGCGACTATAATTCACCCCTCCACTTT
CASSATGGDYNSPLHF
>TRBD1|-|TRBJ1-5|TRBV2
TGTGCCAGCACCCAGGAGGACAGGGTTCAGCCCCAGCATTTT
CASTQEDRVQPQHF
>-|-|TRBJ2-7|TRBV28
TGTGCCAGCAGTTTATTTCGTTCAGGGACCGAGCAGTACTTC
CASSLFRSGTEQYF
>TRBD2|-|TRBJ2-3|TRBV9
TGTGCCAGCAGCGTAGTAGCGGGGGGGCCGACAGATACGCAGTATTTT
CASSVVAGGPTDTQYF
>TRBD1|-|TRBJ1-2|TRBV5-6
TGTGCCAGCAGTTTTTTTGACAGGGGAGATGGCTACACCTTC
CASSFFDRGDGYTF
>-|-|TRBJ2-3|TRBV6-6
TGTGCCAGCAGTCAGCGGCGGGGGCCTCGCACAGATACGCAGTATTTT
CASSQRRGPRTDTQYF
>-|once|TRBJ1-2|TRBV10-3
TGTGCCATCAGCGGAAGTGACTATGGCTACACCTTC
CAISGSDYGYTF
>-|-|TRBJ2-2|TRBV10-3
TGTGCCATCAGGGGACAACCGAACACCGGGGAGCTGTTTTTT
CAIRGQPNTGELFF
>-|-|TRBJ1-2|TRBV5-1
TGCGCCAGCAGCTTGCTTTTGCCGGAGTACTATGGCTACACCTTC
CASSLLLPEYYGYTF
>-|-|TRBJ1-2|TRBV29-1
TGCAGCGTTTTGGACAACAAGGTGGGCTACACCTTC
CSVLDNKVGYTF
>TRBD1|-|TRBJ1-6|TRBV5-4
TGTGCCAGCAGCCTGACGGGACAGGGAAATAATTCACCCCTCCACTTT
CASSLTGQGNNSPLHF
>-|-|TRBJ1-5|TRBV7-2
TGTGCCAGCAGCTTAGATATATGGTTGCCCCAGCATTTT
CASSLDIWLPQHF